The 30 T cell receptor beta chains reported below all come from one sample, sequenced in a study of blood T cell repertoires in COVID-19 (dated by TCRdb to the early 2020s). The library was produced with the immunoSEQ multiplex PCR assay. Drawn from immuneACCESS, this table holds only the in-frame rearrangements with V and J called that TCRdb kept. Clones are partly lost; checked studies trace under half to an unresolved V gene and leave the rest unexplained. The sample table records some 99,000 clones; around 80% of these occur just once. 7.9% of the sample lies in the top ten. Sequencing was carried out using peripheral blood. These receptor sequences come from a woman older than 75 with active or convalescent COVID-19.

This chain connects TRBV28 to TRBJ1-1; D might be TRBD1 (5 bases). This CDR3 spans 15 amino acids. Trimming removed 3 bases from V and 4 bases from J, with 15 bases in between. Per the germline V gene, CDR1 is MDHEN and CDR2 is SYDVKM. The CDR3: CASSFVLRVGTEAFF. In DNA, the CDR3 is TGTGCCAGCAGTTTCGTTCTCAGGGTAGGCACTGAAGCTTTCTTT.

The V and J genes are TRBV28 and TRBJ2-5; 13 bases fit TRBD2. From germline, CDR1 is MDHEN and CDR2 SYDVKM. J was trimmed by 5 bases and V by 6 bases; bases with no gene match: 6. The CDR3 is 15 residues long. CDR3 loop: CASSQSTSGRETQYF. CDR3 nucleotide sequence: TGTGCCAGCAGCCAGTCGACTAGCGGGAGGGAGACCCAGTACTTC.

The chain links TRBV11-3 to TRBJ1-1, with 7 positions matching TRBD1. Trimming at V came to 5 bases and at J to 5 bases, leaving 11 bases not matched to a gene. Per the germline V gene, CDR1 is SGHNT and CDR2 is YENEEA. This CDR3 is 15 amino acids long. CDR3 coding DNA: TGTGCCAGCAGCCCAGGGGGGCTGGCGCGAACTGAAGCTTTCTTT. It yields the protein CASSPGGLARTEAFF.

The chain employs TRBV4-1 and TRBJ2-5; TRBD2 matches at 14 bases. Trimming removed 3 bases from V and 2 bases from J; junction bases left unmatched: 2. The CDR3 extends over 16 amino acids. Germline V gene lookup returns CDR1 MGHRA and CDR2 YSYEKL. CDR3 amino acids: CASSHGLAGGQETQYF. The CDR3 nucleotides are TGCGCCAGCAGCCACGGACTAGCGGGAGGTCAAGAGACCCAGTACTTC.

V is TRBV30 and J is TRBJ1-3, with unresolved D. Deletions cut 0 bases from V and 9 bases from J, with 9 bases between. This CDR3 comprises 12 residues. From germline, CDR1 is GTSNPN and CDR2 SVGIG (reference sequence). CDR3 sequence: CAWSVPGSTIYF. The DNA of the CDR3 is TGTGCCTGGAGTGTACCTGGGAGCACCATATATTTT.

The CDR3, as DNA: TGTGCCAGCAGTTCCACTAGCGGGAGGGTCACAGATACGCAGTATTTT. The encoded protein is CASSSTSGRVTDTQYF. The V call is TRBV27, the J call TRBJ2-3; 13 bases map to TRBD2. Germline CDR1 and CDR2: MNHEY and SMNVEV (reference sequence). V gave up 4 bases and J gave up 2 bases; unmatched junction bases: 3. This CDR3 comprises 16 residues.

In this sample, this clone turned up many times. J is TRBJ1-3 and V is TRBV12-3 or TRBV12-4; D not resolved. The V end was cut by 6 bases, the J end by 7 bases, with 7 bases between. The CDR3 extends over 11 amino acids. CDR3 coding DNA: TGTGCCAGCAGGGAGTTTAACACCATATATTTT. This codes for CASREFNTIYF.

The chain carries TRBV19 and TRBJ1-2; tentative D call: TRBD1 (5 bases). V was cut by 2 bases and J by 6 bases, with 13 bases left in between. This CDR3 contains 14 residues. Germline V CDR1 and CDR2: LNHDA, SQIVND (reference sequence). CDR3 sequence reads: CASSIIAGNHGYTF. As DNA, the CDR3 is TGTGCCAGTAGTATAATTGCAGGGAACCATGGCTACACCTTC.

The chain recombines TRBV6-5 with TRBJ1-1; TRBD1 is a possible D gene (6 bases). Germline V gives CDR1 MNHEY, CDR2 SVGAGI. The CDR3 is made up of 13 amino acids. V was clipped by 6 bases and J by 7 bases, with 15 bases between them. The CDR3 loop is CASRNRDFGEAFF. CDR3 DNA: TGTGCCAGCAGGAACAGGGATTTTGGTGAAGCTTTCTTT.

V is TRBV21-1 and J is TRBJ2-1; the table assigns TRBD1, which was not confirmed against the DNA. TRBV21-1 is an annotated pseudogene. This CDR3 comprises 15 residues. In DNA form, the CDR3 reads TGTGCCAGCAGCAATGGAGAGACAGGGGAGTATGAGCAGTTCTTC. It encodes CASSNGETGEYEQFF.

CDR3 protein: CASSFTAGQGGTQYF. DNA for the CDR3: TGTGCCAGCAGCTTTACAGCCGGACAGGGGGGTACGCAGTATTTT. The chain has TRBV7-3 and TRBJ2-3; 10 positions match TRBD1. With V trimmed by 3 bases and J by 8 bases, 8 bases remained unmatched. CDR1 is SGHTA, CDR2 FQGTGA, per germline. The CDR3 loop spans 15 amino acids.

The chain has TRBV20-1 and TRBJ2-7, with D unclear. V was cut by 6 bases and J by 3 bases, with 9 bases left in between. Germline-derived CDR1 and CDR2 are DFQATT and SNEGSKA (reference sequence). The CDR3 length is 11 residues. DNA of the CDR3: TGCAGTGCCACTCATAACTACGAGCAGTACTTC. This encodes CSATHNYEQYF.

The J gene is TRBJ1-3, the V gene TRBV4-1; D ambiguous. The ends were cut back, 3 bases at V and 0 bases at J, with 12 bases in the middle. Germline V lookup: CDR1 MGHRA, CDR2 YSYEKL. CDR3 size: 16 residues. The CDR3 DNA reads TGCGCCAGCAGCCACTTACCAGGATCCTCTGGAAACACCATATATTTT. Translation: CASSHLPGSSGNTIYF.

The chain couples TRBV28 to TRBJ1-5; a possible D gene is TRBD1 (5 bases). From germline, CDR1 is MDHEN and CDR2 SYDVKM. The CDR3 length is 14 residues. V was cut by 6 bases and J by 7 bases, with 16 bases left in between. For the CDR3, the DNA is TGTGCCAGCAGGCTACCGGGGGGGTTCCAGCCCCAGCATTTT. Protein product: CASRLPGGFQPQHF.

The rearrangement links TRBV19 to TRBJ1-3; no firm D call. Germline-derived CDR1 and CDR2 are LNHDA and SQIVND (reference sequence). The CDR3 length is 16 residues. Trimming left V 4 bases short and J 0 bases short, with 13 bases between. CDR3 loop: CASSTWTGNSGNTIYF. For the CDR3, the DNA is TGTGCCAGTAGTACTTGGACGGGAAACTCTGGAAACACCATATATTTT. Variable domain in full (rest from reference TRBV19 and TRBJ1-3): DGGITQSPKYLFRKEGQNVTLSCEQNLNHDAMYWYRQDPGQGLRLIYYSQIVNDFQKGDIAEGYSVSREKKESFPLTVTSAQKNPTAFYLCASSTWTGNSGNTIYFGEGSWLTVV.

The V call is TRBV5-1, the J call TRBJ2-1, with D maybe TRBD1 (6 bases). V gave up 2 bases and J gave up 9 bases, with 15 bases separating them. The CDR3 loop spans 14 amino acids. Germline CDR1 and CDR2: SGHRS and YFSETQ. CDR3 region: CASSLQGSLAEQFF. CDR3 DNA sequence: TGCGCCAGCAGCTTACAGGGTAGCCTTGCTGAGCAGTTCTTC. The full variable domain, completed using reference TRBV5-1 and TRBJ2-1, is KAGVTQTPRYLIKTRGQQVTLSCSPISGHRSVSWYQQTPGQGLQFLFEYFSETQRNKGNFPGRFSGRQFSNSRSEMNVSTLELGDSALYLCASSLQGSLAEQFFGPGTRLTVL.

The chain uses TRBV28 and TRBJ1-4; 8 nucleotides line up with TRBD1. CDR1 is MDHEN and CDR2 is SYDVKM in the germline V gene. The CDR3 is 13 amino acids. The ends lost 6 bases at V and 12 bases at J; junction bases unmatched: 9. In DNA form, the CDR3 reads TGTGCCAGCAGGACCGACAGGGGATCGGAACTGTTTTTT. Amino acid sequence: CASRTDRGSELFF.

The chain joins TRBV9 to TRBJ2-5; 8 nucleotides align to TRBD2. The CDR3 has 14 residues. V lost 4 bases, J lost 5 bases, and 7 bases stayed unmatched. Germline V gene sequence: CDR1 SGDLS, CDR2 YYNGEE. The CDR3 sequence: CASSLAGSAETQYF. In nucleotides, the CDR3 is TGTGCCAGCAGCCTAGCGGGTAGCGCCGAGACCCAGTACTTC.

The rearrangement links TRBV21-1 to TRBJ1-6; no check of the table's D call, TRBD1, against the DNA was made. TRBV21-1 corresponds to a pseudogene. There are 15 residues in the CDR3. The CDR3 protein is CASRDTGERNSPLHF. CDR3 bases: TGTGCCAGCAGGGACACAGGAGAGCGTAATTCACCCCTCCACTTT.

The V and J genes are TRBV19 and TRBJ2-2; 8 nucleotides line up with TRBD1. With V trimmed by 3 bases and J by 0 bases, 9 bases remained unmatched. CDR1 and CDR2 (germline): LNHDA, SQIVND (reference sequence). This CDR3 is built from 18 residues. The CDR3 is CASSIELTGASNTGELFF. CDR3 DNA: TGTGCCAGTAGTATCGAATTGACAGGGGCGTCGAACACCGGGGAGCTGTTTTTT.

V is TRBV1 and J is TRBJ2-3; TRBD1 is the table's D call, not checked against the DNA. TRBV1 is given as a pseudogene. The CDR3 is 14 residues long. For the CDR3, the DNA is TGCACCAGCAGCCAGGGCGTTAGCACAGATACGCAGTATTTT. Translating gives CTSSQGVSTDTQYF.

In DNA, the CDR3 is TGTGCCAGTAGTATAGGCCGACAGGGGCCAAGGCAGCCCCAGCATTTT. Residues: CASSIGRQGPRQPQHF. The chain links TRBV19 to TRBJ1-5, with 8 bases that match TRBD1. Germline CDR1 reads LNHDA; CDR2 reads SQIVND (reference sequence). Losses at the gene ends were 1 base for V and 7 bases for J; bases not matched to a gene: 9. The CDR3 has 16 amino acids.

The V gene is TRBV3-1 (or the pseudogene TRBV3-2), the J gene TRBJ2-1; 9 bases fit TRBD2. This CDR3 is 17 amino acids long. Trimming took 0 bases from V and 9 from J; bases not matched to a gene: 12. From germline, CDR1 is LGHDT and CDR2 YNNKEL (reference sequence). The CDR3 region has the DNA TGTGCCAGCAGCCAAGAGAAGATAGCGGGAGATTATGGTGAGCAGTTCTTC. This sequence encodes CASSQEKIAGDYGEQFF.

DNA for the CDR3: TGTGCCACCACCCCTCCGAGGCCCAACACCGGGGAGCTGTTTTTT. Its translation: CATTPPRPNTGELFF. V gene TRBV28 combines with J gene TRBJ2-2; no clear D gene. The CDR3 extends over 15 amino acids. Germline V gene lookup returns CDR1 MDHEN and CDR2 SYDVKM. The germline V and J ends were trimmed by 10 bases and 2 bases, with 17 bases remaining between them.

J is TRBJ2-2 and V is TRBV7-2, with TRBD1 identical over 12 bases. The CDR3 is 18 residues long. Germline V gene data show CDR1 as SGHTA and CDR2 as FQGNSA. The J segment lost 5 bases and the V segment lost 1 base, leaving 8 bases of the junction unmatched. As DNA, the CDR3 is TGTGCCAGCAGCTTAGGGGGACAGGGGGCCCGAAGGACCGGGGAGCTGTTTTTT. Its protein product is CASSLGGQGARRTGELFF. The complete variable domain, with remaining parts taken from reference TRBV7-2 and TRBJ2-2, reads GAGVSQSPSNKVTEKGKDVELRCDPISGHTALYWYRQSLGQGLEFLIYFQGNSAPDKSGLPSDRFSAERTGGSVSTLTIQRTQQEDSAVYLCASSLGGQGARRTGELFFGEGSRLTVL.

The J gene is TRBJ2-3, the V gene TRBV14, with a possible D match to TRBD2 (5 bases). The germline V gene has CDR1 SGHDN and CDR2 FVKESK. V was pared by 4 bases and J by 0 bases, with 17 bases between. The CDR3 spans 17 residues. The CDR3 region is CASSRRPVSLSTDTQYF. CDR3 DNA sequence: TGTGCCAGCAGCCGGAGGCCCGTTTCTCTTAGCACAGATACGCAGTATTTT.

V is TRBV2 and J is TRBJ1-5; D ambiguous. Between the trimmed V and J ends, which lost 3 bases and 7 bases, there was a span of 10 bases. The CDR3 is 13 amino acids. Germline assignment: CDR1 SNHLY and CDR2 FYNNEI. CDR3 bases: TGTGCCAGCAGTGACGGGGTGCGGCAGCCCCAGCATTTT. Translation gives CASSDGVRQPQHF.

The genes are TRBV5-1 and TRBJ2-3; D remains ambiguous. Trimming stripped 0 bases from V and 2 bases from J, with 7 bases between. This CDR3 contains 14 residues. CDR1 and CDR2 (germline): SGHRS, YFSETQ. The CDR3 sequence is CASSLVGNTDTQYF. The CDR3 DNA reads as TGCGCCAGCAGCTTGGTTGGCAACACAGATACGCAGTATTTT.

This clone was counted a single time. The DNA of the CDR3 is TGTGCCAGCTCACCACGTCGGGGTAGCACAGATACGCAGTATTTT. As protein: CASSPRRGSTDTQYF. The chain carries TRBV18 and TRBJ2-3; possibly TRBD2 for D (5 bases). Per germline, CDR1 KGHSH and CDR2 LQKENI. CDR3 length equals 15 residues. Trimming cost V 1 base and J 0 bases, with 8 bases left between them. Drawing the rest from reference TRBV18 and TRBJ2-3, the complete variable domain is NAGVMQNPRHLVRRRGQEARLRCSPMKGHSHVYWYRQLPEEGLKFMVYLQKENIIDESGMPKERFSAEFPKEGPSILRIQQVVRGDSAAYFCASSPRRGSTDTQYFGPGTRLTVL.

V is TRBV5-1 and J is TRBJ2-3; 7 bases agree with TRBD2. The trim removed 0 bases at V and 2 bases at J, leaving 6 bases unmatched. Per the germline V gene, CDR1 is SGHRS and CDR2 is YFSETQ. This CDR3 spans 16 amino acids. The CDR3 sequence: CASSLGGSGFTDTQYF. The DNA of the CDR3 is TGCGCCAGCAGCTTGGGAGGTAGCGGGTTCACAGATACGCAGTATTTT.